The rows below give T cell receptor beta chains drawn from one sample of a study of identifying expanded T cells in peripheral blood. Assay used: immunoSEQ multiplex PCR; TCRdb lists only in-frame clones, some missing. The sample lists fewer than 60,000 clones; around 82% were seen once. The source material was blood. All receptors derive from a person aged 18-69 years in good health. Each CDR3 is given with its conserved first and last residue. D genes are given only for firm matches. Clone size is shown for a subset of rows, as once, few, many or a class of expanded clone.

d_gene | j_gene | v_gene | abundance | CDR3aa | CDR3nt
NA | TRBJ1-5 | TRBV19 | NA | CASSSGGSQPQHF | TGTGCCAGTAGTTCCGGGGGTTCTCAGCCCCAGCATTTT
TRBD2 | TRBJ2-1 | TRBV27 | NA | CASGILLAGGSHEQFF | TGTGCCAGCGGGATCCTACTAGCGGGAGGATCTCATGAGCAGTTCTTC
TRBD2 | TRBJ2-2 | TRBV5-3 | NA | CARSNRLAGDTGELFF | TGTGCCAGAAGCAATCGGCTAGCGGGGGACACCGGGGAGCTGTTTTTT
NA | TRBJ1-6 | TRBV18 | NA | CASSRDRNNSPLHF | TGTGCCAGCTCACGAGACAGAAATAATTCACCCCTCCACTTT
NA | TRBJ2-3 | TRBV15 | NA | CATSSPGQAYTDTQYF | TGTGCCACCAGCAGCCCTGGGCAGGCATACACAGATACGCAGTATTTT
TRBD1 | TRBJ1-2 | TRBV6-5 | NA | CASRSPQGGYTF | TGTGCCAGCAGAAGCCCACAGGGGGGCTACACCTTC
NA | TRBJ2-3 | TRBV9 | NA | CASSVAATYTDTQYF | TGTGCCAGCAGCGTAGCGGCTACCTACACAGATACGCAGTATTTT
NA | TRBJ2-7 | TRBV6-5 | NA | CASRRDSYEQYF | TGTGCCAGTCGCAGGGACTCCTACGAGCAGTACTTC
NA | TRBJ2-5 | TRBV7-2 | NA | CASSSPSGFKQETQYF | TGTGCCAGCAGCTCCCCGTCGGGGTTTAAACAAGAGACCCAGTACTTC
TRBD2 | TRBJ2-1 | TRBV6-1 | NA | CASSDAGLAGRYEQFF | TGTGCCAGCAGTGATGCTGGACTAGCGGGAAGATATGAGCAGTTCTTC
NA | TRBJ1-2 | TRBV19 | NA | CASRTSGRSYFYGYTF | TGTGCCAGTAGGACATCCGGAAGGTCTTACTTCTATGGCTACACCTTC
TRBD2 | TRBJ2-3 | TRBV5-1 | NA | CASSWGTSGSRTDTQYF | TGCGCCAGCAGCTGGGGGACTAGCGGGAGTAGGACAGATACGCAGTATTTT
TRBD1 | TRBJ2-5 | TRBV18 | NA | CASSRTGQGNQETQYF | TGTGCCAGCTCACGAACGGGACAGGGGAACCAAGAGACCCAGTACTTC
NA | TRBJ1-4 | TRBV2 | NA | CASSEAPREKLFF | TGTGCCAGCAGTGAAGCGCCTCGTGAAAAACTGTTTTTT
TRBD2 | TRBJ2-5 | TRBV15 | NA | CATSRELAGKETQYF | TGTGCCACCAGCAGAGAGTTAGCGGGGAAAGAGACCCAGTACTTC
TRBD1 | TRBJ2-5 | TRBV11-2 | NA | CASSRDRVQETQYF | TGTGCCAGCAGCCGCGACAGGGTTCAAGAGACCCAGTACTTC
NA | TRBJ1-5 | TRBV19 | NA | CASRSQGDQPQHF | TGTGCCAGTAGGTCGCAGGGTGATCAGCCCCAGCATTTT
NA | TRBJ2-7 | TRBV10-3 | NA | CASTTRTAGGYEQYF | TGTGCTAGTACTACCCGGACTGCGGGCGGTTACGAGCAGTACTTC
TRBD1 | TRBJ2-3 | TRBV5-4 | NA | CASSTGTGAPDTQYF | TGTGCCAGCAGCACCGGGACAGGGGCGCCTGATACGCAGTATTTT
NA | TRBJ2-5 | TRBV5-1 | NA | CASSLANGVGETQYF | TGCGCCAGCAGCTTGGCCAATGGGGTTGGAGAGACCCAGTACTTC
TRBD2 | TRBJ2-1 | TRBV5-1 | NA | CATASGGARNEQFF | TGCGCCACAGCTAGCGGGGGGGCGCGGAATGAGCAGTTCTTC
NA | TRBJ2-1 | TRBV11-3 | NA | CASSLGLFNEQFF | TGTGCCAGCAGCTTAGGGCTCTTTAATGAGCAGTTCTTC
TRBD2 | TRBJ2-5 | TRBV7-2 | NA | CASSAGLGLETQYF | TGTGCCAGCAGCGCCGGACTAGGATTAGAGACCCAGTACTTC
NA | TRBJ1-2 | TRBV23-1 | NA | CASSPRKRDSYGYTF | TGCGCCAGCAGCCCTAGAAAAAGGGATAGCTATGGCTACACCTTC
NA | TRBJ2-3 | TRBV29-1 | NA | CSVEGLGTDTQYF | TGCAGCGTTGAAGGCTTGGGCACAGATACGCAGTATTTT
TRBD1 | TRBJ1-2 | TRBV11-2 | NA | CASSYRDRGANYGYTF | TGTGCCAGCAGCTACCGGGACAGGGGCGCTAACTATGGCTACACCTTC
TRBD1 | TRBJ1-1 | TRBV6-4 | NA | CASSVSPGGPAFF | TGTGCCAGCAGTGTTTCGCCAGGGGGCCCCGCTTTCTTT
NA | TRBJ2-3 | TRBV27 | NA | CASSSGSRGTDTQYF | TGTGCCAGCAGTTCCGGGTCCCGGGGCACAGATACGCAGTATTTT
NA | TRBJ1-2 | TRBV5-6 | NA | CASSRLNQGNYGYTF | TGTGCCAGCAGCCGTTTAAACCAGGGAAACTATGGCTACACCTTC
TRBD1 | TRBJ1-3 | TRBV6-1 | NA | CASSEALRQGGWRNTIYF | TGTGCCAGCAGTGAAGCGCTTCGACAGGGCGGGTGGCGAAACACCATATATTTT
TRBD1 | TRBJ2-5 | TRBV27 | NA | CASRRSGQKKETQYF | TGTGCCAGCAGGCGTTCGGGACAGAAGAAAGAGACCCAGTACTTC
NA | TRBJ1-4 | TRBV2 | NA | CASSGRGGAIPKLFF | TGTGCCAGCAGTGGAAGGGGGGGGGCGATCCCAAAACTGTTTTTT
TRBD1 | TRBJ1-1 | TRBV19 | NA | CASSIWDRESEAFF | TGTGCCAGTAGTATCTGGGACAGGGAGTCTGAAGCTTTCTTT
TRBD2 | TRBJ2-7 | TRBV5-4 | NA | CASSLGTSGRVSGEQYF | TGTGCCAGCAGCTTGGGGACTAGCGGGAGGGTGAGCGGCGAGCAGTACTTC
NA | TRBJ1-2 | TRBV19 | few | CASSPPYSGRDGYTF | TGTGCCAGTAGTCCCCCCTATTCGGGGCGCGATGGCTACACCTTC
TRBD1 | TRBJ2-7 | TRBV18 | NA | CASSPDRGTYEQYF | TGTGCCAGCTCACCAGACAGGGGAACCTACGAGCAGTACTTC
TRBD1 | TRBJ2-2 | TRBV25-1 | NA | CASSEGFRTGQTGELFF | TGTGCCAGCAGTGAAGGATTCAGGACAGGGCAGACCGGGGAGCTGTTTTTT
TRBD2 | TRBJ2-1 | TRBV6-6 | NA | CASSLAGGYNEQFF | TGTGCCAGCAGTCTAGCGGGAGGCTACAATGAGCAGTTCTTC
NA | TRBJ2-7 | TRBV27 | few | CASSGLTSSYEQYF | TGTGCCAGCAGTGGTCTTACCTCCTCCTACGAGCAGTACTTC
TRBD2 | TRBJ2-2 | TRBV4-2 | NA | CASSQDREGAGELFF | TGTGCCAGCAGCCAAGATCGGGAGGGGGCCGGGGAGCTGTTTTTT
TRBD2 | TRBJ2-1 | TRBV14 | NA | CASSQLGTNGEQFF | TGTGCCAGCAGCCAGTTAGGGACTAATGGGGAGCAGTTCTTC
NA | TRBJ1-5 | TRBV6-1 | NA | CASSERPFGSNQPQHF | TGTGCCAGCAGTGAAAGACCGTTCGGTAGCAATCAGCCCCAGCATTTT
TRBD1 | TRBJ1-5 | TRBV6-5 | NA | CASTSGQGGNQPQHF | TGTGCCAGCACCTCCGGACAGGGAGGCAATCAGCCCCAGCATTTT
NA | TRBJ2-1 | TRBV5-1 | NA | CASSLESDQNEQFF | TGCGCCAGCAGCTTGGAATCAGACCAAAATGAGCAGTTCTTC
NA | TRBJ2-3 | TRBV11-2 | NA | CASSLDPHTDTQYF | TGTGCCAGCAGCTTAGACCCACACACAGATACGCAGTATTTT
NA | TRBJ1-1 | TRBV5-1 | once | CASSLDSGASNTEAFF | TGCGCCAGCAGCTTGGATTCAGGGGCTTCGAACACTGAAGCTTTCTTT
NA | TRBJ2-1 | TRBV27 | NA | CASSLSQGGYNEQFF | TGTGCCAGCAGTTTATCCCAGGGTGGGTACAATGAGCAGTTCTTC
NA | TRBJ2-3 | TRBV9 | NA | CASSVGTSGDTQYF | TGTGCCAGCAGCGTAGGGACGTCGGGAGATACGCAGTATTTT
NA | TRBJ2-2 | TRBV7-2 | once | CASSLGVANTGELFF | TGTGCCAGCAGCCTGGGGGTTGCGAACACCGGGGAGCTGTTTTTT
NA | TRBJ1-3 | TRBV6-1 | NA | CASSEVRGGNTIYF | TGTGCCAGCAGTGAAGTCCGGGGCGGTAACACCATATATTTT